The next 5 T cell receptor beta chains were all read from a single sample in a study of blood T cell repertoires in COVID-19. Some clones are missing from TCRdb's copy, which holds only in-frame ones; the method was immunoSEQ multiplex PCR. Among tens of thousands of clones, approximately 90% were seen once, and the ten largest hold more than 6%. The sequenced sample was peripheral blood. The receptors were sampled from a woman aged 55 to 70 with COVID-19, enrolled during active disease.

This chain connects TRBV5-8 to TRBJ1-1; D is possibly TRBD1 (5 bases). The CDR3 length is 14 residues. CDR1 SGHTS and CDR2 YDEGEE come from the germline V gene. The V and J ends lost 4 bases and 3 bases respectively, with 13 bases between them. CDR3 nucleotide sequence: TGTGCCAGCAGCAGAATTAAGGGGTACACTGAAGCTTTCTTT. It specifies CASSRIKGYTEAFF.

This chain links TRBV7-9 with TRBJ2-3; TRBD2 agrees at 10 bases. V trimming: 4 bases; J trimming: 6 bases; junction bases outside the gene matches: 16. The germline CDR1 and CDR2 sequences are SEHNR and FQNEAQ (reference sequence). This CDR3 spans 18 amino acids. The CDR3 nucleotides are TGTGCCAGCAGCTCGCAGGCGGCTAGCGGGAGTGTCAGTGATACGCAGTATTTT. Translation gives CASSSQAASGSVSDTQYF.

The chain joins TRBV19 to TRBJ2-5; TRBD2 aligns across 16 bases. V lost 4 bases, J lost 2 bases, and 1 base stayed unmatched. This CDR3 spans 16 amino acids. Germline V gene data show CDR1 as LNHDA and CDR2 as SQIVND (reference sequence). CDR3 bases: TGTGCCAGTAGTAAGGGACTAGCGGGAGGGCAAGAGACCCAGTACTTC. Translated, it gives CASSKGLAGGQETQYF. Based on the CDR3 plus reference TRBV19 and TRBJ2-5, the full variable domain is DGGITQSPKYLFRKEGQNVTLSCEQNLNHDAMYWYRQDPGQGLRLIYYSQIVNDFQKGDIAEGYSVSREKKESFPLTVTSAQKNPTAFYLCASSKGLAGGQETQYFGPGTRLLVL.

The rearrangement joins TRBV4-1 to TRBJ2-5; 8 positions match TRBD2. Per the germline V gene, CDR1 is MGHRA and CDR2 is YSYEKL. The CDR3 loop spans 16 amino acids. V gave up 2 bases and J gave up 0 bases; unmatched junction bases: 5. The DNA of the CDR3 is TGCGCCAGCAGCCAACGTAGCGGGACCCACCAAGAGACCCAGTACTTC. Protein: CASSQRSGTHQETQYF.

The V call is TRBV6-1, the J call TRBJ2-7; 14 bases align to TRBD2. Germline-derived CDR1 and CDR2 are MNHNS and SASEGT. The CDR3 consists of 19 residues. Trimming cost V 3 bases and J 0 bases; bases outside gene matches: 10. CDR3 in DNA: TGTGCCAGCAGTGATGCCCTCGGACTAGCGGGAGGATACTCCTACGAGCAGTACTTC. Translating gives CASSDALGLAGGYSYEQYF.